This TCR beta chain was captured by sequencing in a study of T cell responses to AZD1222 COVID-19 vaccine. Trimming at V came to 7 bases and at J to 5 bases, leaving 13 bases not matched to a gene. The CDR3 runs 15 residues. Looked up from germline, CDR1 is LNHDA and CDR2 is SQIVND (reference sequence). Whole-study findings and limits: There were repertoire samples only from the period after the peak T cell response. Recipients of two AZD1222 doses showed rising Spike-specific TCR breadth and depth. Of the AZD1222 recipients, only five to seven were seropositive at baseline.

Sequencing used immunoSEQ multiplex PCR; TCRdb keeps in-frame clones, though not all of them. This table has some 97,000 clones, around nine tenths appearing once. Comments on this clone: Its antigen is currently unknown.

Here the sequenced sample was peripheral blood, taken on day 0 of AZD1222 vaccination. The chain employs TRBV19 and TRBJ1-2; 7 bases line up with TRBD1. This sequence was found in an adult in good health. The CDR3: CASKTRDSTAYGYTF. CDR3 in DNA: TGTGCCAGTAAGACTCGGGACAGCACTGCTTATGGCTACACCTTC. Looking up the rest from reference TRBV19 and TRBJ1-2 gives the full variable domain: DGGITQSPKYLFRKEGQNVTLSCEQNLNHDAMYWYRQDPGQGLRLIYYSQIVNDFQKGDIAEGYSVSREKKESFPLTVTSAQKNPTAFYLCASKTRDSTAYGYTFGSGTRLTVV.